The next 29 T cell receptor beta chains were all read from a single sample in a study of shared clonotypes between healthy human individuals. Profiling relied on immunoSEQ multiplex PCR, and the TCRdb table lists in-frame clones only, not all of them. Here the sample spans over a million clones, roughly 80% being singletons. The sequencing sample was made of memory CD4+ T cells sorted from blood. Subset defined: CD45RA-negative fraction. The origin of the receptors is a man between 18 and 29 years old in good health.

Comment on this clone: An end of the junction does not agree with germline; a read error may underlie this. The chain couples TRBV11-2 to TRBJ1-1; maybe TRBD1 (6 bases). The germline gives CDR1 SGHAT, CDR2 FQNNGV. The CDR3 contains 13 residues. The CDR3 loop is CASTLRGGTEAFF. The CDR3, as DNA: TGTGCCAGCACCTTAAGAGGGGGAACTGAAGCTTTCTTT.

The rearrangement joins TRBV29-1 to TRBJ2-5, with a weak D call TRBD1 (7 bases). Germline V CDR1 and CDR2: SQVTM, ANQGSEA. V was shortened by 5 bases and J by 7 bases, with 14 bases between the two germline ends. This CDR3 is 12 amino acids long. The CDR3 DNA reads TGCAGCGTTACAGCCCAGGGGGGGACCCAGTACTTC. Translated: CSVTAQGGTQYF.

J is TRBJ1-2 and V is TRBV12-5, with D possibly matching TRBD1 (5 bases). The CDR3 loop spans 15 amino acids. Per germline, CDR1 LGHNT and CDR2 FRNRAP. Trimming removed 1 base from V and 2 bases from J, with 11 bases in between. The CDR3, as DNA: TGTGCTAGTGGTTTGGGGGACGGAACGAACTATGGCTACACCTTC. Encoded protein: CASGLGDGTNYGYTF.

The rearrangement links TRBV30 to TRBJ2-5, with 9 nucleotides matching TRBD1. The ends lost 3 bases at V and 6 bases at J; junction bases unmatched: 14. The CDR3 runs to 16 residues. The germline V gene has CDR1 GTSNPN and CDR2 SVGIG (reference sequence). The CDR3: CAWSPSAGQGMKTQYF. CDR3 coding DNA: TGTGCCTGGAGCCCCTCGGCCGGACAGGGGATGAAGACCCAGTACTTC.

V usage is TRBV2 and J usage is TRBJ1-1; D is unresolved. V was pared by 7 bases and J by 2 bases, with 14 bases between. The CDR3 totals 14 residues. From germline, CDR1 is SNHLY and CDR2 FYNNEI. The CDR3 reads CASTRGGRNTEAFF. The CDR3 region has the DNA TGTGCCAGCACCCGAGGTGGGCGAAACACTGAAGCTTTCTTT.

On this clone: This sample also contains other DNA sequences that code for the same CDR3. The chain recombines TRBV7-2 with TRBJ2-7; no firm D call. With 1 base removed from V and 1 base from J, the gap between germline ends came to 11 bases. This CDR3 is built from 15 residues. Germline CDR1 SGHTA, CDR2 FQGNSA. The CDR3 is CASSLVSDGSYEQYF. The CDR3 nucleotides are TGTGCCAGCAGCTTAGTTTCGGACGGATCCTACGAGCAGTACTTC.

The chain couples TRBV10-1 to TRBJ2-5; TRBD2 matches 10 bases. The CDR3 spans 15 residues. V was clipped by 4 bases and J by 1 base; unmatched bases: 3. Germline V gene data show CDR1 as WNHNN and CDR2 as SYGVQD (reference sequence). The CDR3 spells CASSAASGGQETQYF. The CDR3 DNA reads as TGCGCCAGCAGTGCGGCTAGCGGGGGCCAAGAGACCCAGTACTTC.

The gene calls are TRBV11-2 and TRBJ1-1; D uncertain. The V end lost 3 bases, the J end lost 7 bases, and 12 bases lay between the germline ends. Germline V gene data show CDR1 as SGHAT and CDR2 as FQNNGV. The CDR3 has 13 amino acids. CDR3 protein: CASSFGPGFEAFF. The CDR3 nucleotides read TGTGCCAGCAGCTTCGGTCCGGGGTTTGAAGCTTTCTTT. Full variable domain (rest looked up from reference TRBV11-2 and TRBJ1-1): EAGVAQSPRYKIIEKRQSVAFWCNPISGHATLYWYQQILGQGPKLLIQFQNNGVVDDSQLPKDRFSAERLKGVDSTLKIQPAKLEDSAVYLCASSFGPGFEAFFGQGTRLTVV.

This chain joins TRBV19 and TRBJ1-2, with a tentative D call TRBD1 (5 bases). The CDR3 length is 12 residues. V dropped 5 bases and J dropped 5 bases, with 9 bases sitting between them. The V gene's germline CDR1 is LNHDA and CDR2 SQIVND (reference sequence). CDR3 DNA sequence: TGTGCCAGTAGTTCCAGGGTGTATGGCTACACCTTC. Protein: CASSSRVYGYTF.

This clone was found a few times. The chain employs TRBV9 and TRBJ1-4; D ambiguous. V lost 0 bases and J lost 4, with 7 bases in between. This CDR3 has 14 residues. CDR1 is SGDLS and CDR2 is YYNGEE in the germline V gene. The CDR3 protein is CASSVGPVNEKLFF. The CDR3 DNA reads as TGTGCCAGCAGCGTAGGACCGGTTAATGAAAAACTGTTTTTT.

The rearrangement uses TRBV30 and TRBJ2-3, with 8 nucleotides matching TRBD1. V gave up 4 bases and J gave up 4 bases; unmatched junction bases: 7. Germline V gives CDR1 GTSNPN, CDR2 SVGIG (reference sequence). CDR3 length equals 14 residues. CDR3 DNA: TGTGCCTGGAATGACAGGGGTCGGCCAGATACGCAGTATTTT. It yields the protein CAWNDRGRPDTQYF.

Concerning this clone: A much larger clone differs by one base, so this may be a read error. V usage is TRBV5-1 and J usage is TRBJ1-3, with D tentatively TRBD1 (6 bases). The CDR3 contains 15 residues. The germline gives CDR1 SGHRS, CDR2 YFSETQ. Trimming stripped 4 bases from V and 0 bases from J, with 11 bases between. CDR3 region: CASSPGHLSGNTIYF. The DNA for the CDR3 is TGCGCCAGCAGCCCGGGACACCTCTCTGGAAACACCATATATTTT.

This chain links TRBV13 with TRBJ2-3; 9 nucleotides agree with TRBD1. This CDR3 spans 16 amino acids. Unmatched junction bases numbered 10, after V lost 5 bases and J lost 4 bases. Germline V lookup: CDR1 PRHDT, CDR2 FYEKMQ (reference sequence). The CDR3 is CASSPPRDRVSDTQYF. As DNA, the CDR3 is TGTGCCAGCAGCCCCCCCCGGGACAGGGTCTCAGATACGCAGTATTTT.

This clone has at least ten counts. The CDR3 coding sequence is TGTGCCAGCAATGGGGGACAGTTGATATTTTTGGCTGGGGCCAACGTCCTGACTTTC. Protein product: CASNGGQLIFLAGANVLTF. V usage is TRBV2 and J usage is TRBJ2-6; TRBD1 aligns across 7 bases. The germline V gene encodes CDR1 SNHLY and CDR2 FYNNEI. The CDR3 totals 19 residues. V trimming: 7 bases; J trimming: 2 bases; junction bases outside the gene matches: 17. Using reference TRBV2 and TRBJ2-6 for the parts outside the CDR3, the full variable domain is EPEVTQTPSHQVTQMGQEVILRCVPISNHLYFYWYRQILGQKVEFLVSFYNNEISEKSEIFDDQFSVERPDGSNFTLKIRSTKLEDSAMYFCASNGGQLIFLAGANVLTFGAGSRLTVL.

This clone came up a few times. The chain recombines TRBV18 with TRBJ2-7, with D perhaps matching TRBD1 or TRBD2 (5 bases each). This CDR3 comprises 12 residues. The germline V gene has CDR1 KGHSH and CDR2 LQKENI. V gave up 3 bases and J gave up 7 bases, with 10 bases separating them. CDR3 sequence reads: CASSPAEGEQYF. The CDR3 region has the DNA TGTGCCAGCTCACCCGCCGAGGGGGAGCAGTACTTC.

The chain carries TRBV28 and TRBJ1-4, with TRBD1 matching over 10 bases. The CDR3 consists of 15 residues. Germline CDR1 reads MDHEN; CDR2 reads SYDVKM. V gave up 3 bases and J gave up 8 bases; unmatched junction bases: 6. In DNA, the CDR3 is TGTGCCAGCAGTTTGAGACAGGGGGCGGGGGAAAAACTGTTTTTT. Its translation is CASSLRQGAGEKLFF.

The CDR3 DNA reads as TGTGCCAGCATTCCGACTAGCGGGAGATATACGCAGTATTTT. This sequence encodes CASIPTSGRYTQYF. This rearrangement joins TRBV11-2 to TRBJ2-3; TRBD2 aligns across 12 bases. CDR3 length equals 14 residues. The V segment lost 7 bases and the J segment 7 bases; nucleotides outside the gene matches: 6. The germline gives CDR1 SGHAT, CDR2 FQNNGV.

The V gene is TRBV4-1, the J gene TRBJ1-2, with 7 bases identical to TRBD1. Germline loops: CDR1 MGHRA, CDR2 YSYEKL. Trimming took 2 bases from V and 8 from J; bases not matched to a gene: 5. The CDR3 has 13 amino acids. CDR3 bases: TGCGCCAGCAGCCAACGACAGGGCCTGGGCTACACCTTC. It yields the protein CASSQRQGLGYTF.

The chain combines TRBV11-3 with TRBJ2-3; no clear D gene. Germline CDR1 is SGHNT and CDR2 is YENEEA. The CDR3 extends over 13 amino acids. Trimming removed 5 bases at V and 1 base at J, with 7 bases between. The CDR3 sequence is CASSVGGTDTQYF. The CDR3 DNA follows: TGTGCCAGCAGCGTAGGTGGCACAGATACGCAGTATTTT.

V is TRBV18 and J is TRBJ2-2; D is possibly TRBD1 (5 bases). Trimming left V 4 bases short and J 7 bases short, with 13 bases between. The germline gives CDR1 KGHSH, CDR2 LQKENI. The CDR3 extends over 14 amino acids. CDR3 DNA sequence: TGTGCCAGCTCACGGGGCCAGGATAGCGGGGAGCTGTTTTTT. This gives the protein CASSRGQDSGELFF.

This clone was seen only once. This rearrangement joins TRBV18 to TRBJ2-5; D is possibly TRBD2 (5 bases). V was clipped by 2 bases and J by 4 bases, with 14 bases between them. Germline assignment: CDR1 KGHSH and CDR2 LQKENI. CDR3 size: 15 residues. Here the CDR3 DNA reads TGTGCCAGCTCACCAGAAGGGAGCCGCCGAGAGACCCAGTACTTC. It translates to CASSPEGSRRETQYF.

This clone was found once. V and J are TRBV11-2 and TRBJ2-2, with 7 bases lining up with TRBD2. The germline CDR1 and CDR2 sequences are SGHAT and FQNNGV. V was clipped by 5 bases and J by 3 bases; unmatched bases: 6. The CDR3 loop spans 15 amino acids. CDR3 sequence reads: CASSPTSRYTGELFF. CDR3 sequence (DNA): TGTGCCAGCAGCCCGACTAGCCGATACACCGGGGAGCTGTTTTTT.

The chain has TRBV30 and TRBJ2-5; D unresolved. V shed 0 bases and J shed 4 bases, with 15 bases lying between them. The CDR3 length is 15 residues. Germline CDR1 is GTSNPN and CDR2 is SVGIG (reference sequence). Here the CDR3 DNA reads TGTGCCTGGAGTGTAAAGACCCCCTCTAGAGAGACCCAGTACTTC. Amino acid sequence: CAWSVKTPSRETQYF.

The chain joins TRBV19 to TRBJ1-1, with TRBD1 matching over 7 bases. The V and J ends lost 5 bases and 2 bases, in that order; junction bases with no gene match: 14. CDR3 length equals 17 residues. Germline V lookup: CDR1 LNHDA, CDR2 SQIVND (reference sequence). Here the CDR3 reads CASSADLQGRRNTEAFF. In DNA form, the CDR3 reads TGTGCCAGTAGTGCCGATTTACAGGGGCGACGTAACACTGAAGCTTTCTTT.

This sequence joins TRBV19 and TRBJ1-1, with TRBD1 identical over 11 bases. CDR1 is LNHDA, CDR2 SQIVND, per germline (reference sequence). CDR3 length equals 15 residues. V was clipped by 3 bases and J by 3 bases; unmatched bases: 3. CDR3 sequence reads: CASSIGQGAYTEAFF. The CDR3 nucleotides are TGTGCCAGTAGTATCGGACAGGGGGCTTACACTGAAGCTTTCTTT.

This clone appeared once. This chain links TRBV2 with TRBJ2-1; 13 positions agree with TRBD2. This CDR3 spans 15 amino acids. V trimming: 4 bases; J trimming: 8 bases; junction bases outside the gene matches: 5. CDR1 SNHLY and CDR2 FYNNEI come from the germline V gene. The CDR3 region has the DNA TGTGCCAGCAGTGGCCGGACTAGCGGGGGCGATGAGCAGTTCTTC. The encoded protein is CASSGRTSGGDEQFF.

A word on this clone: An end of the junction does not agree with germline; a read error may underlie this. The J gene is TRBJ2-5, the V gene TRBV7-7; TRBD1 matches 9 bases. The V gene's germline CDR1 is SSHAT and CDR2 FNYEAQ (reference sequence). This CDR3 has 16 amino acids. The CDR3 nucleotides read TGTGCTAGCAGCTTAGCAACCGGGACAGGGAGAGAGACCCAGTACTTC. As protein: CASSLATGTGRETQYF.

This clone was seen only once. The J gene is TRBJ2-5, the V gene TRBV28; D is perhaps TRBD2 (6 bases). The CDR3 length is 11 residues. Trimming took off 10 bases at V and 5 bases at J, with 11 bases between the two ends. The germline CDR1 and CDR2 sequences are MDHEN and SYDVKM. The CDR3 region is CAIYGGETQYF. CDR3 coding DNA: TGTGCCATCTATGGGGGGGAGACCCAGTACTTC.

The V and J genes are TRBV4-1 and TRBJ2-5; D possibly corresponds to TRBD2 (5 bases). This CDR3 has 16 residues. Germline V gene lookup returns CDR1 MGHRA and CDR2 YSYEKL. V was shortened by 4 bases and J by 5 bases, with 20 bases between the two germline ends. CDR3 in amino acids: CASSPSGDHLRETQYF. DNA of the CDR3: TGCGCCAGCAGCCCGAGCGGCGACCACCTAAGGGAGACCCAGTACTTC.